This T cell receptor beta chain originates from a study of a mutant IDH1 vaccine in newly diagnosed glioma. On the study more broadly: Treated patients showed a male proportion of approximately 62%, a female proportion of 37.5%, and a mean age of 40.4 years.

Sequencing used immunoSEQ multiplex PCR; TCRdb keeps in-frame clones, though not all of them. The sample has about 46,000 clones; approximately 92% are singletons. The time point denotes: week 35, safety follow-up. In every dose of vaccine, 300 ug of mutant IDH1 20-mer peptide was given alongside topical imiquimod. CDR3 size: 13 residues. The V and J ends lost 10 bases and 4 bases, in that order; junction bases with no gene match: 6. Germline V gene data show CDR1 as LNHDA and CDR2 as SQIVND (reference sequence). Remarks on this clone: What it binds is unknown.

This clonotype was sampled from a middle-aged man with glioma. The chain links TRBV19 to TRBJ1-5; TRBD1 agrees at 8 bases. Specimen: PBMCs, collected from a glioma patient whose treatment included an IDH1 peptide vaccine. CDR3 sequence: CAIDRDRNQPQHF. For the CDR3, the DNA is TGTGCCATAGACCGGGACAGGAATCAGCCCCAGCATTTT.